The sequence of this T cell receptor (beta chain) was determined in a study of T cells in localized non-small cell lung cancer (dated by TCRdb to 2019 to 2021). About the study as a whole: The study analyzed T cell repertoires of about 230 early-stage NSCLC patients, comparing tumors and uninvolved tumor-adjacent lungs. The cohort consisted of roughly 240 treatment-naive NSCLC patients whose localized lung tumors had been resected. NSCLC patients had a mean age of approximately 66 years, and around 140 were male and nearly 110 female.

The immunoSEQ Assay was used to sequence TCR beta CDR3 regions from DNA. For the original study's pipeline: To compute T cell density, TCR beta template counts were normalized to usable DNA, which was estimated by amplifying housekeeping genes. Using the preseqR package, richness was estimated by extrapolating to 120,000 templates for tissue samples and 400,000 templates for PBMC samples. Clonality was defined as one minus Pielou's evenness. To identify tissue-enriched TCRs, differential abundance testing was run on productive amino-acid clonotypes with a minimum total count of 5 and an alpha of 0.1. The Jaccard Index and the Morisita Overlap Index were used to measure repertoire overlap between compartments. GLIPH clustered TCR beta CDR3s with public tetramer-defined viral CDR3s; viral motifs required at least three viral sequences plus V-gene enrichment. Drawn from immuneACCESS, this table holds only the in-frame rearrangements with V and J called that TCRdb kept. Clones are partly lost; checked studies trace under half to an unresolved V gene and leave the rest unexplained. The DNA was the basis for D and trimming; V, J and clone size are from that table. The sample records some 40,000 clones, around nine tenths of which are singletons. The ten top clones hold roughly 7.4% of the sample.

The CDR3 runs 18 residues from the cysteine to the phenylalanine. The only DNA kept is the CDR3, 54 bases in frame from the first base. CDR1 SGHRS and CDR2 YFSETQ were looked up in the germline V gene. V is reduced by 0 bases and J by 6 bases, leaving a spacing of 22 bases between them. As regards this clone: Its antigen is currently not known. There are no base qualities to consult, and no much larger clone falls within one base.

At diagnosis, tumor, uninvolved tumor-adjacent lung and peripheral blood were collected and then preserved as a mix of FFPE and fresh-frozen material. For TCR repertoire profiling, the blood samples were analyzed as peripheral blood mononuclear cells. The paper as a whole reports these results and caveats: A median of around 57 of the top 100 tumor clones were detected in paired uninvolved adjacent lung, and some 28 of these tumor clones were also found among the top 100 clones of the paired uninvolved adjacent lung. Uninvolved tumor-adjacent lung showed the highest T cell clonality, higher than tumor, which suggests more focused antigenic responses in the uninvolved tumor-adjacent lung. Multi-region tumor sequencing was not performed, so intratumor heterogeneity could not be excluded. Longer overall survival was associated with higher T cell density in blood, whereas shorter survival was associated with higher clonality in adjacent lung. Because of the exploratory design, TCR variables were selected using unadjusted p-values without false-discovery rate correction.

This clonotype originated in a female donor aged 60 or older with stage I lung adenocarcinoma. The chain uses TRBV5-1 and TRBJ2-1; the D gene cannot be resolved beyond TRBD1 or TRBD2, each matching 5 bases. Sequences were derived from peripheral blood, sampled before any cancer treatment. The sequenced DNA: TGCGCCAGCAGCTTGGCCTCCGTTCGTACGGGACGTAGCAATGAGCAGTTCTTC. Its translation is CASSLASVRTGRSNEQFF.